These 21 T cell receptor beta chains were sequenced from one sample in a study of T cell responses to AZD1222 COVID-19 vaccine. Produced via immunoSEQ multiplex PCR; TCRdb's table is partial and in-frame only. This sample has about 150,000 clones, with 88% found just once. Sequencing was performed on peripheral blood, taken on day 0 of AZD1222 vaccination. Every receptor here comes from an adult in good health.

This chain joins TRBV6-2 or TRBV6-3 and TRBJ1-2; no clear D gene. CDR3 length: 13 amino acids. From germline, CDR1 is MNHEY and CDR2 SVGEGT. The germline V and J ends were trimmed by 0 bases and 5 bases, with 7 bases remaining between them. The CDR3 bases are TGTGCCAGCAGTTACTCTACAGCTTATGGCTACACCTTC. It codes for CASSYSTAYGYTF.

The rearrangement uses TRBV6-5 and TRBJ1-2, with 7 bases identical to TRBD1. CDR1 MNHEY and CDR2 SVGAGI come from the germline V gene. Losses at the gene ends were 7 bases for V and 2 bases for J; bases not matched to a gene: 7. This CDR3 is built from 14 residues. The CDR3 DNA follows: TGTGCCAGCAATCGACAGGGTCGGAACTATGGCTACACCTTC. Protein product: CASNRQGRNYGYTF.

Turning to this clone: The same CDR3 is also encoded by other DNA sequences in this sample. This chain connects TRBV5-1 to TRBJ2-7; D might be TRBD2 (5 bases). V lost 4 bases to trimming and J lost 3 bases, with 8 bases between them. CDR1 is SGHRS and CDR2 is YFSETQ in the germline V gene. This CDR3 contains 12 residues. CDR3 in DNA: TGCGCCAGCAGCCTCGAGGGCTACGAGCAGTACTTC. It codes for CASSLEGYEQYF.

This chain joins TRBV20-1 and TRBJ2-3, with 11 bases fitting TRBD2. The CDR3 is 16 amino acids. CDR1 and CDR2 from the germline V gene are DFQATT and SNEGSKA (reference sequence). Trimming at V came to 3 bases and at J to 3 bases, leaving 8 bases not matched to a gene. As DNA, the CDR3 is TGCAGTGCTAGTGCCACTAGCGGGAGATATACAGATACGCAGTATTTT. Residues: CSASATSGRYTDTQYF.

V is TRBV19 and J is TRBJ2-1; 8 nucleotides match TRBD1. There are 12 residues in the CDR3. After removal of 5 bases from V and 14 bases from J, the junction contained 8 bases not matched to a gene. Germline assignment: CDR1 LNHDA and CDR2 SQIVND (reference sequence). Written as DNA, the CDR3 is TGTGCCAGTAGTGCAAGACAGGGGTATGAGTTCTTC. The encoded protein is CASSARQGYEFF.

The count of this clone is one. CDR3 sequence reads: CAWETGGRQPQHF. CDR3 nucleotides: TGTGCCTGGGAGACAGGGGGCAGACAGCCCCAGCATTTT. V gene TRBV30 combines with J gene TRBJ1-5; 10 bases line up with TRBD1. Germline V lookup: CDR1 GTSNPN, CDR2 SVGIG (reference sequence). The ends lost 5 bases at V and 7 bases at J; junction bases unmatched: 5. This CDR3 comprises 13 residues.

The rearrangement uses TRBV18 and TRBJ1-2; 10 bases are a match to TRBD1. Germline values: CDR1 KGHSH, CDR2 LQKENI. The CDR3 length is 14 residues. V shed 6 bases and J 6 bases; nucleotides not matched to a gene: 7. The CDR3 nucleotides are TGTGCCAGCTCGCCCGCGACAGGGGGCCATGGCTACACCTTC. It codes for CASSPATGGHGYTF. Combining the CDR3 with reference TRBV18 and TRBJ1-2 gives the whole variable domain NAGVMQNPRHLVRRRGQEARLRCSPMKGHSHVYWYRQLPEEGLKFMVYLQKENIIDESGMPKERFSAEFPKEGPSILRIQQVVRGDSAAYFCASSPATGGHGYTFGSGTRLTVV.

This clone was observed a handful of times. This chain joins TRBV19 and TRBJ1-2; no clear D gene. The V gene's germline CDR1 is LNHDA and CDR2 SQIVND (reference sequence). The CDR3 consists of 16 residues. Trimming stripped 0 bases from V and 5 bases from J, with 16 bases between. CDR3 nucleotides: TGTGCCAGTAGTATAGATAGCGGGGATCGGCTATATGGCTACACCTTC. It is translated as CASSIDSGDRLYGYTF.

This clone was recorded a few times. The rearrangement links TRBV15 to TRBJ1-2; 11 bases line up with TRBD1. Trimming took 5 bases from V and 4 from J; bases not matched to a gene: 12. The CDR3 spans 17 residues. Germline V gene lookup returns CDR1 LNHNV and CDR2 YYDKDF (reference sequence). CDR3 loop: CATSGGQGENLFYGYTF. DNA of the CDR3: TGTGCCACCAGCGGGGGACAGGGGGAGAACCTCTTCTATGGCTACACCTTC.

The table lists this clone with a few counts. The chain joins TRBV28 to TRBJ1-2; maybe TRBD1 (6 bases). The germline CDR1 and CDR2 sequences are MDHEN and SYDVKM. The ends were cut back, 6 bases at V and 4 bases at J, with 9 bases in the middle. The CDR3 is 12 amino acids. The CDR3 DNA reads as TGTGCCAGCAGGGACAGCCCCTATGGCTACACCTTC. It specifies CASRDSPYGYTF.

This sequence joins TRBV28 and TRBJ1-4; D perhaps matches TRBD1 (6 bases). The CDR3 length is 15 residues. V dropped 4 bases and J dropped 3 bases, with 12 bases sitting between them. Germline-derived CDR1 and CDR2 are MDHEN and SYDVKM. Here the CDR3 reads CASSWAGEANEKLFF. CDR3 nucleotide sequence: TGTGCCAGCAGTTGGGCAGGGGAGGCTAATGAAAAACTGTTTTTT.

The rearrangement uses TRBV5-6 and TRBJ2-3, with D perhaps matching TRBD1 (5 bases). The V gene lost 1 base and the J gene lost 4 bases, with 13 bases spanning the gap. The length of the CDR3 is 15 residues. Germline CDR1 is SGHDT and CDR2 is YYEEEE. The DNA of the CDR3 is TGTGCCAGCAGCTTGCGGTCAGGGTGGTCAGATACGCAGTATTTT. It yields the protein CASSLRSGWSDTQYF.

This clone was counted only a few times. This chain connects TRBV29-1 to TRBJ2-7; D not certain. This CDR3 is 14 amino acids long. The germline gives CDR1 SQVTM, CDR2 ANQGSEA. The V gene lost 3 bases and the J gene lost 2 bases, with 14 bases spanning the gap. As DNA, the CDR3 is TGCAGCGTTGAGATAAGTGACGGCGCCTACGAGCAGTACTTC. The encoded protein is CSVEISDGAYEQYF.

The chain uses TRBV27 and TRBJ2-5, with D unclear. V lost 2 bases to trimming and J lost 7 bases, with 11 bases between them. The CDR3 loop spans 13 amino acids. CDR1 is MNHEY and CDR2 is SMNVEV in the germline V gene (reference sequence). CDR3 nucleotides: TGTGCCAGCAGTTTAACTCCTCACAGGACCCAGTACTTC. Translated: CASSLTPHRTQYF.

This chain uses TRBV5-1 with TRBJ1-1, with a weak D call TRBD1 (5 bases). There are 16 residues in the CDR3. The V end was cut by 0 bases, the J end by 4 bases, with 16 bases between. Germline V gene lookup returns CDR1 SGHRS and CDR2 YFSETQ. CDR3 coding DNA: TGCGCCAGCAGCTTGGGGGCAGGGCGTAAAGGCACTGAAGCTTTCTTT. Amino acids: CASSLGAGRKGTEAFF.

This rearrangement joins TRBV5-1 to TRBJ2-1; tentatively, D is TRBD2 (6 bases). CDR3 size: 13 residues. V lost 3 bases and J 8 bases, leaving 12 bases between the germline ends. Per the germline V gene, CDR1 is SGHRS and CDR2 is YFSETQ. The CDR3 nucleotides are TGCGCCAGCAGCTGGAGGGGTGGGGATGAGCAGTTCTTC. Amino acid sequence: CASSWRGGDEQFF.

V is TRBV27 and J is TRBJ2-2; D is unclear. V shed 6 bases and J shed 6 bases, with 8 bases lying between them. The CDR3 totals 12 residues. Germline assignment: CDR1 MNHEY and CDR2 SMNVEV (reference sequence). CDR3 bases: TGTGCCAGCAGCCGAGCCGCCGGGGAGCTGTTTTTT. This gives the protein CASSRAAGELFF.

The CDR3 loop is CASSFGRDTEAFF. The CDR3, as DNA: TGCGCCAGCAGCTTTGGCAGGGATACTGAAGCTTTCTTT. The gene calls are TRBV5-1 and TRBJ1-1, with a possible D match to TRBD1 (5 bases). The CDR3 is 13 residues long. Trimming shortened V by 2 bases and J by 5 bases, and 10 bases separated the two germline ends. Germline values: CDR1 SGHRS, CDR2 YFSETQ.

The CDR3 sequence: CASSPTRTDTQYF. The CDR3 DNA sequence: TGCGCCAGCAGCCCAACCCGCACAGATACGCAGTATTTT. V usage is TRBV5-1 and J usage is TRBJ2-3; D gene unclear. Deletions cut 4 bases from V and 1 base from J, with 7 bases between. The CDR3 spans 13 residues. Germline V gene sequence: CDR1 SGHRS, CDR2 YFSETQ.

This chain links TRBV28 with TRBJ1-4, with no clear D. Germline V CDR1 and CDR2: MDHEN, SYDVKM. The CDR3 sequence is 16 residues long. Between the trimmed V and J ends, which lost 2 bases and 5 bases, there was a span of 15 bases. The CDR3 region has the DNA TGTGCCAGCAGTTTAATTAGCGCGAGTACCAATGAAAAACTGTTTTTT. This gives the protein CASSLISASTNEKLFF.

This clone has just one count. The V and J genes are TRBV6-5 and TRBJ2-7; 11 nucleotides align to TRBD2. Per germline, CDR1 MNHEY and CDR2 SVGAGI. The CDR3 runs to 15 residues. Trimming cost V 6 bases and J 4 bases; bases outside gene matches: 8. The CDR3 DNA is TGTGCCAGCAGCTTACTAGCGGGAGCGGGGTACGAGCAGTACTTC. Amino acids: CASSLLAGAGYEQYF.